The clone carrying this TCR beta chain was observed a single time. Its antigen is not known. The data are from a study of radiotherapy plus CTLA-4 blockade in lung cancer. Study-level points and caveats: Reportedly, early blood T cell clone dynamics best predicted response, with interferon-beta.

Profiling relied on immunoSEQ multiplex PCR, and the TCRdb table lists in-frame clones only, not all of them. The profile shows about 97,000 clones, 60% to 75% of them singletons. Chemo-refractory metastatic non-small-cell lung cancer patients were treated with focal radiation plus CTLA-4 blockade with ipilimumab. CDR3 length: 15 amino acids. Germline V gene lookup returns CDR1 MDHEN and CDR2 SYDVKM. Between the trimmed V and J ends, which lost 6 bases and 0 bases, there was a span of 12 bases. The sequencing here drew on peripheral blood, taken from a patient treated with radiotherapy plus ipilimumab. This receptor was identified in a human donor with non-small cell lung cancer who had a partial response to radiotherapy plus ipilimumab. Some clones in this sample may be carry-over from other donors' samples. The gene calls are TRBV28 and TRBJ1-3; D remains ambiguous. The CDR3 region is CASSFGPDSGNTIYF. The CDR3 nucleotides are TGTGCCAGCAGCTTTGGGCCTGACTCTGGAAACACCATATATTTT.